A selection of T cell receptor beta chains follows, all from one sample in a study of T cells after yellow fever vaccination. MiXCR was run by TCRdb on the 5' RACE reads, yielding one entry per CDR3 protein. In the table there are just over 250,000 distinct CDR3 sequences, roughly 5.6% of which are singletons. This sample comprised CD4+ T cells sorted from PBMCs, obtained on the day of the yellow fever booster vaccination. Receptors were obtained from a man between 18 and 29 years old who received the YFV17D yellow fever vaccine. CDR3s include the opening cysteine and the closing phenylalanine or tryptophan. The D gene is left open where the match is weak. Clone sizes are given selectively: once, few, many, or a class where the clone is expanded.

CDR3 protein: CAISESAGLAKNIQYF
CDR3 DNA: TGTGCCATCAGTGAGTCTGCGGGTTTAGCCAAAAACATTCAGTACTTC
J gene: TRBJ2-4
CDR3 length: 16
clone size: .
V gene: TRBV10-3
D gene: .

CDR3 protein: CATSDPTGEFFNEQFF
CDR3 DNA: TGTGCCACCAGTGACCCGACAGGGGAGTTCTTCAATGAGCAGTTCTTC
J gene: TRBJ2-1
CDR3 length: 16
clone size: few
V gene: TRBV24-1
D gene: TRBD1

CDR3 protein: CASSLLASETGELFF
CDR3 DNA: TGCGCCAGCAGCTTGCTGGCTAGCGAGACCGGGGAGCTGTTTTTT
J gene: TRBJ2-2
CDR3 length: 15
clone size: medium-sized
V gene: TRBV5-1
D gene: .

CDR3 protein: CASSPVGVGETQYF
CDR3 DNA: TGTGCCAGCAGCCCGGTCGGGGTGGGGGAGACCCAGTACTTC
J gene: TRBJ2-5
CDR3 length: 14
clone size: many
V gene: TRBV12-3/TRBV12-4
D gene: .

CDR3 protein: CATSRDVSYNEQFF
CDR3 DNA: TGTGCCACCAGCAGAGATGTTAGCTACAATGAGCAGTTCTTC
J gene: TRBJ2-1
CDR3 length: 14
clone size: few
V gene: TRBV15
D gene: .

CDR3 protein: CASSERRGTGNTEAFF
CDR3 DNA: TGCGCCAGCAGTGAGCGACGCGGGACAGGGAACACTGAAGCTTTCTTT
J gene: TRBJ1-1
CDR3 length: 16
clone size: .
V gene: TRBV10-2
D gene: TRBD1

CDR3 protein: CSARDGRGGHNQPQHF
CDR3 DNA: TGCAGTGCTAGAGATGGGAGAGGGGGACACAATCAGCCCCAGCATTTT
J gene: TRBJ1-5
CDR3 length: 16
clone size: many
V gene: TRBV20-1
D gene: .

CDR3 protein: CASKKDSNQPQHF
CDR3 DNA: TGTGCCAGCAAAAAGGATAGCAATCAGCCCCAGCATTTT
J gene: TRBJ1-5
CDR3 length: 13
clone size: .
V gene: TRBV2
D gene: .

CDR3 protein: CASRRAANTEAFF
CDR3 DNA: TGTGCCAGCAGGAGGGCCGCTAACACTGAAGCTTTCTTT
J gene: TRBJ1-1
CDR3 length: 13
clone size: .
V gene: TRBV13
D gene: .

CDR3 protein: CSATGPQGGEQYF
CDR3 DNA: TGCAGCGCGACCGGGCCTCAGGGGGGGGAGCAGTACTTC
J gene: TRBJ2-7
CDR3 length: 13
clone size: many
V gene: TRBV29-1
D gene: .

CDR3 protein: CASSTTGPMNTEAFF
CDR3 DNA: TGTGCCAGCAGCACGACAGGGCCAATGAACACTGAAGCTTTCTTT
J gene: TRBJ1-1
CDR3 length: 15
clone size: many
V gene: TRBV5-5
D gene: TRBD1

CDR3 protein: CASSLVGQTTGELFF
CDR3 DNA: TGCGCCAGCAGCTTAGTGGGACAGACCACCGGGGAGCTGTTTTTT
J gene: TRBJ2-2
CDR3 length: 15
clone size: .
V gene: TRBV5-1
D gene: TRBD1

CDR3 protein: CASSEYTNTEAFF
CDR3 DNA: TGTGCCAGCAGTGAATATACGAACACTGAAGCTTTCTTT
J gene: TRBJ1-1
CDR3 length: 13
clone size: few
V gene: TRBV25-1
D gene: .

CDR3 protein: CASSLTATDTQYF
CDR3 DNA: TGTGCCAGCAGCTTGACGGCCACAGATACGCAGTATTTT
J gene: TRBJ2-3
CDR3 length: 13
clone size: .
V gene: TRBV5-6
D gene: .

CDR3 protein: CAIRESGDFYGYTF
CDR3 DNA: TGTGCCATCAGGGAGTCCGGGGACTTCTATGGCTACACCTTC
J gene: TRBJ1-2
CDR3 length: 14
clone size: .
V gene: TRBV10-3
D gene: .

CDR3 protein: CASSLGLSNEKLFF
CDR3 DNA: TGTGCCAGCAGCTTGGGACTGTCTAATGAAAAACTGTTTTTT
J gene: TRBJ1-4
CDR3 length: 14
clone size: few
V gene: TRBV5-5
D gene: .

CDR3 protein: CASSYLDRDGYTF
CDR3 DNA: TGTGCCAGCAGTTATTTGGACAGGGATGGCTACACCTTC
J gene: TRBJ1-2
CDR3 length: 13
clone size: .
V gene: TRBV6-5
D gene: TRBD1

CDR3 protein: CSVESANTGELFF
CDR3 DNA: TGCAGCGTTGAATCAGCAAACACCGGGGAGCTGTTTTTT
J gene: TRBJ2-2
CDR3 length: 13
clone size: few
V gene: TRBV29-1
D gene: .

CDR3 protein: CASSLWEEQYF
CDR3 DNA: TGTGCCAGCAGTTTATGGGAGGAGCAGTACTTC
J gene: TRBJ2-7
CDR3 length: 11
clone size: few
V gene: TRBV28
D gene: .

CDR3 protein: CASRLAGGQNTGELFF
CDR3 DNA: TGTGCCAGCAGACTAGCGGGGGGCCAAAACACCGGGGAGCTGTTTTTT
J gene: TRBJ2-2
CDR3 length: 16
clone size: .
V gene: TRBV6-2/TRBV6-3
D gene: TRBD2

CDR3 protein: CASRTGYGYTF
CDR3 DNA: TGTGCCAGCAGGACAGGGTATGGCTACACCTTC
J gene: TRBJ1-2
CDR3 length: 11
clone size: many
V gene: TRBV7-9
D gene: TRBD1

CDR3 protein: CAATSTGAGQPQHF
CDR3 DNA: TGTGCCGCGACGTCGACAGGGGCGGGTCAGCCCCAGCATTTT
J gene: TRBJ1-5
CDR3 length: 14
clone size: .
V gene: TRBV3-1
D gene: TRBD1

CDR3 protein: CAGSSGPLRETQYF
CDR3 DNA: TGTGCCGGAAGTTCGGGACCCCTTCGAGAGACCCAGTACTTC
J gene: TRBJ2-5
CDR3 length: 14
clone size: many
V gene: TRBV7-8
D gene: .

CDR3 protein: CASRMNRGEQFF
CDR3 DNA: TGTGCCAGCAGAATGAACAGGGGCGAGCAGTTCTTC
J gene: TRBJ2-1
CDR3 length: 12
clone size: few
V gene: TRBV12-3/TRBV12-4
D gene: TRBD1

CDR3 protein: CASSIIGLAHYNEQFF
CDR3 DNA: TGTGCCAGTAGTATCATCGGACTAGCCCACTACAATGAGCAGTTCTTC
J gene: TRBJ2-1
CDR3 length: 16
clone size: few
V gene: TRBV19
D gene: TRBD2

CDR3 protein: CASSQRVLQETQYF
CDR3 DNA: TGTGCCAGCAGCCAGCGGGTCTTACAAGAGACCCAGTACTTC
J gene: TRBJ2-5
CDR3 length: 14
clone size: many
V gene: TRBV7-2
D gene: .

CDR3 protein: CASRTSGRVNTGELFF
CDR3 DNA: TGTGCCAGCAGGACTAGCGGGAGAGTTAACACCGGGGAGCTGTTTTTT
J gene: TRBJ2-2
CDR3 length: 16
clone size: .
V gene: TRBV7-9
D gene: TRBD2

CDR3 protein: CSVDSRQGLTNYGYTF
CDR3 DNA: TGCAGCGTTGACTCCCGACAGGGACTAACAAACTATGGCTACACCTTC
J gene: TRBJ1-2
CDR3 length: 16
clone size: few
V gene: TRBV29-1
D gene: TRBD1